Following are 28 T cell receptor beta chains from one sample sequenced in a study of T-cell memory formation after mild COVID-19. From the 5' RACE reads, TCRdb called clonotypes with MiXCR, one entry per CDR3 protein. The sample holds about 210,000 distinct CDR3 sequences; roughly a tenth are singletons and the top ten take just over 3%. Sequenced material: PBMCs or a T cell subset sorted from them (not recorded which). Receptor source: a man aged 18 to 29 who had mild COVID-19 (a few samples of this study predate the infection). Cell type and time point are not known.

The V gene is TRBV5-1, the J gene TRBJ2-3; D possibly matches TRBD1 or TRBD2 (6 bases each). Germline CDR1 and CDR2: SGHRS and YFSETQ. The CDR3 has 17 amino acids. Trimming took off 3 bases at V and 5 bases at J, with 22 bases between the two ends. DNA for the CDR3: TGCGCCAGCAGCTCGTCGAGGGGGGTCTGGGGGCGAGATACGCAGTATTTT. It specifies CASSSSRGVWGRDTQYF.

The chain couples TRBV19 to TRBJ2-1, with unresolved D. Germline loops: CDR1 LNHDA, CDR2 SQIVND (reference sequence). The CDR3 contains 15 residues. Trimming pared 1 base from V and 0 bases from J, leaving 7 bases between. CDR3 in DNA: TGTGCCAGTAGTATAGCCCAGAGCTCCTACAATGAGCAGTTCTTC. It specifies CASSIAQSSYNEQFF.

This clonotype was detected a few times. This chain uses TRBV5-5 with TRBJ2-3, with D uncertain. V was trimmed by 0 bases and J by 5 bases, leaving 10 bases between them. The germline CDR1 and CDR2 sequences are SGHKS and YYEKEE (reference sequence). The length of the CDR3 is 14 residues. CDR3 in amino acids: CASSLVGRKDTQYF. The CDR3 bases are TGTGCCAGCAGCTTGGTCGGCAGAAAAGATACGCAGTATTTT.

The V call is TRBV7-2, the J call TRBJ2-7; no clear D. Germline CDR1 SGHTA, CDR2 FQGNSA. V dropped 5 bases and J dropped 2 bases, with 19 bases sitting between them. The CDR3 loop spans 16 amino acids. The CDR3 protein is CASSTRLMGSAYEQYF. The CDR3, as DNA: TGTGCCAGCAGCACTCGCCTAATGGGGTCCGCCTACGAGCAGTACTTC.

The J gene is TRBJ1-4, the V gene TRBV15; D might be TRBD1 (6 bases). Germline CDR1 and CDR2: LNHNV and YYDKDF (reference sequence). V lost 3 bases and J 7 bases, leaving 15 bases between the germline ends. The CDR3 has 15 amino acids. CDR3 sequence reads: CATSRSGGRGEKLFF. DNA for the CDR3: TGTGCCACCAGCAGGTCGGGGGGCCGTGGTGAAAAACTGTTTTTT. Looking up the rest from reference TRBV15 and TRBJ1-4 gives the full variable domain: DAMVIQNPRYQVTQFGKPVTLSCSQTLNHNVMYWYQQKSSQAPKLLFHYYDKDFNNEADTPDNFQSRRPNTSFCFLDIRSPGLGDTAMYLCATSRSGGRGEKLFFGSGTQLSVL.

The chain joins TRBV7-2 to TRBJ2-5; D is uncertain. Germline CDR1 SGHTA, CDR2 FQGNSA. V gave up 1 base and J gave up 4 bases, with 10 bases separating them. CDR3 length: 14 residues. The CDR3 spells CASSLEVGGETQYF. The CDR3 nucleotides read TGTGCCAGCAGCTTAGAAGTAGGTGGAGAGACCCAGTACTTC.

This clonotype was seen a handful of times. The chain recombines TRBV7-2 with TRBJ2-5; 7 bases fit TRBD1. The CDR3 runs 14 residues. Trimming removed 6 bases from V and 5 bases from J; junction bases left unmatched: 9. CDR1 and CDR2 (germline): SGHTA, FQGNSA. The CDR3: CASRPGDRWETQYF. CDR3 coding DNA: TGTGCCAGCAGGCCCGGGGACAGATGGGAGACCCAGTACTTC.

The CDR3 DNA is TGTGCCAGCAGTCGAATCCAGGACCAAGAGACCCAGTACTTC. Translation gives CASSRIQDQETQYF. V and J are TRBV6-2 or TRBV6-3 and TRBJ2-5; D is uncertain. Germline lookup yields CDR1 MNHEY and CDR2 SVGEGT. Trimming cost V 5 bases and J 0 bases, with 10 bases left between them. The CDR3 has 14 residues.

This clonotype came up a few times. The chain joins TRBV9 to TRBJ2-7, with 7 bases matching TRBD2. The CDR3 consists of 16 residues. Germline CDR1 SGDLS, CDR2 YYNGEE. V dropped 4 bases and J dropped 1; count of bases not matched to a gene: 11. Here the CDR3 DNA reads TGTGCCAGCAGCCCCCGGCTAGCGGTGACTTCCTACGAGCAGTACTTC. Translation: CASSPRLAVTSYEQYF.

This clonotype was found many times. The rearrangement links TRBV7-2 to TRBJ1-6; D remains ambiguous. Looked up from germline, CDR1 is SGHTA and CDR2 is FQGNSA. V lost 0 bases and J 7 bases, leaving 10 bases between the germline ends. The CDR3 is made up of 15 amino acids. DNA for the CDR3: TGTGCCAGCAGCTTAGCGAATGTCAGGAATTCACCCCTCCACTTT. Encoded protein: CASSLANVRNSPLHF.

This chain joins TRBV20-1 and TRBJ2-3, with D hard to call. This CDR3 region has 10 residues. V was shortened by 5 bases and J by 11 bases, with 11 bases between the two germline ends. CDR1 is DFQATT, CDR2 SNEGSKA, per germline (reference sequence). CDR3 protein: CSAPLPGQYF. The DNA of the CDR3 is TGCAGTGCTCCACTTCCGGGGCAGTATTTT.

The chain links TRBV18 to TRBJ2-7; 10 positions agree with TRBD1. CDR1 and CDR2 (germline): KGHSH, LQKENI. V lost 3 bases, J lost 8 bases, and 7 bases stayed unmatched. CDR3 length equals 14 residues. CDR3 residues: CASSPARQGAKQYV. In DNA form, the CDR3 reads TGTGCCAGCTCACCTGCGAGACAGGGGGCAAAGCAGTACGTC.

The gene calls are TRBV10-3 and TRBJ1-1, with D tentatively TRBD1 (5 bases). Trimming removed 10 bases from V and 3 bases from J, with 18 bases in between. The CDR3 is 14 residues long. Germline V gives CDR1 ENHRY, CDR2 SYGVKD. Here the CDR3 reads CASSLGGSDTEAFF. In nucleotides, the CDR3 is TGTGCCAGCTCGCTTGGGGGATCCGACACTGAAGCTTTCTTT.

This clonotype was detected a few times. The chain carries TRBV28 and TRBJ2-7, with D possibly TRBD2 on 6 matching bases. Germline values: CDR1 MDHEN, CDR2 SYDVKM. This CDR3 has 13 amino acids. The CDR3 DNA reads as TGTGCCAGCAGTTTCGGCCAGGACTACCAGCAGTACGTC. Its protein product is CASSFGQDYQQYV.

This clonotype was seen at least ten times. The rearrangement links TRBV6-6 to TRBJ1-5; 7 bases fit TRBD1. The CDR3 extends over 14 amino acids. Losses at the gene ends were 6 bases for V and 2 bases for J; bases not matched to a gene: 4. Germline assignment: CDR1 MNHNY and CDR2 SVGAGI (reference sequence). CDR3 DNA sequence: TGTGCCAGCAGAGATACAGGGGGCAATCAGCCCCAGCATTTT. Translating gives CASRDTGGNQPQHF.

This clonotype has only a few counts. The rearrangement uses TRBV12-3 or TRBV12-4 and TRBJ1-1; 10 positions agree with TRBD1. The V and J ends lost 3 bases and 6 bases, in that order; junction bases with no gene match: 10. The CDR3 has 16 residues. Here the CDR3 reads CASSLGTGDGHSEAFF. CDR3 sequence (DNA): TGTGCCAGCAGTTTGGGGACAGGGGACGGTCATTCTGAAGCTTTCTTT.

This clonotype showed up just a few times. This chain connects TRBV5-1 to TRBJ2-7, with D perhaps TRBD1 (5 bases). V lost 3 bases to trimming and J lost 2 bases, with 9 bases between them. This CDR3 has 13 residues. Germline-derived CDR1 and CDR2 are SGHRS and YFSETQ. CDR3 loop: CASSSTDTYEQYF. The CDR3 DNA follows: TGCGCCAGCAGCTCGACAGATACCTACGAGCAGTACTTC. Drawing the rest from reference TRBV5-1 and TRBJ2-7, the complete variable domain is KAGVTQTPRYLIKTRGQQVTLSCSPISGHRSVSWYQQTPGQGLQFLFEYFSETQRNKGNFPGRFSGRQFSNSRSEMNVSTLELGDSALYLCASSSTDTYEQYFGPGTRLTVT.

This clonotype was detected a few times. V is TRBV2 and J is TRBJ2-5, with 9 nucleotides matching TRBD1. V trimming: 6 bases; J trimming: 3 bases; junction bases outside the gene matches: 2. Looked up from germline, CDR1 is SNHLY and CDR2 is FYNNEI. The CDR3 extends over 13 amino acids. CDR3 sequence: CASRGDREETQYF. In DNA form, the CDR3 reads TGTGCCAGCAGGGGGGACAGGGAAGAGACCCAGTACTTC.

This clonotype has only a few counts. The V gene is TRBV6-2 or TRBV6-3, the J gene TRBJ1-4, with D uncertain. Germline lookup yields CDR1 MNHEY and CDR2 SVGEGT. V lost 10 bases, J lost 3 bases, and 15 bases lay in between. CDR3 size: 14 residues. The CDR3 loop is CATNLGRSNEKLFF. DNA for the CDR3: TGTGCCACCAACCTAGGCAGATCTAATGAAAAACTGTTTTTT.

This clonotype occurred a few times. V is TRBV5-1 and J is TRBJ1-5; D remains ambiguous. The germline V gene encodes CDR1 SGHRS and CDR2 YFSETQ. This CDR3 is 13 amino acids long. Trimming cost V 0 bases and J 7 bases, with 8 bases left between them. This CDR3 is CASSLEVGQPQHF. In nucleotides, the CDR3 is TGCGCCAGCAGCTTGGAGGTGGGACAGCCCCAGCATTTT.

This chain links TRBV19 with TRBJ1-5, with a tentative D call TRBD1 (5 bases). CDR1 is LNHDA and CDR2 is SQIVND in the germline V gene (reference sequence). The germline V and J ends were trimmed by 6 bases and 4 bases, with 16 bases remaining between them. This CDR3 contains 15 residues. CDR3 nucleotides: TGTGCCAGTAGAACCCGGGACCGAATAAATCAGCCCCAGCATTTT. This sequence encodes CASRTRDRINQPQHF. The whole variable domain, remainder taken from reference TRBV19 and TRBJ1-5, is DGGITQSPKYLFRKEGQNVTLSCEQNLNHDAMYWYRQDPGQGLRLIYYSQIVNDFQKGDIAEGYSVSREKKESFPLTVTSAQKNPTAFYLCASRTRDRINQPQHFGDGTRLSIL.

V is TRBV5-6 and J is TRBJ2-7; D is undetermined. The ends were cut back, 4 bases at V and 3 bases at J, with 8 bases in the middle. In germline, CDR1 is SGHDT, CDR2 YYEEEE. The CDR3 contains 12 residues. CDR3 DNA: TGTGCCAGCAGCCCGGTCCGCTACGAGCAGTACGTC. Translated, it gives CASSPVRYEQYV.

The chain carries TRBV12-3 or TRBV12-4 and TRBJ1-1, with TRBD1 as a possible D gene (6 bases). V was cut by 5 bases and J by 2 bases, with 15 bases left in between. The CDR3 runs to 15 residues. CDR3 in DNA: TGTGCCAGCAGTGAGGAAGGGGGTGGTAACACTGAAGCTTTCTTT. The encoded protein is CASSEEGGGNTEAFF.

The chain combines TRBV2 with TRBJ1-1, with TRBD1 matching 10 bases. The V gene's germline CDR1 is SNHLY and CDR2 FYNNEI. The V and J ends lost 5 bases and 4 bases, in that order; junction bases with no gene match: 13. The length of the CDR3 is 17 residues. The CDR3 DNA reads as TGTGCCAGCAGTAGCGCCGGGACAGGGGAGAGGGGCACTGAAGCTTTCTTT. Protein: CASSSAGTGERGTEAFF.

The chain is built from TRBV12-5 and TRBJ1-2; 11 bases match TRBD1. CDR1 and CDR2 (germline): LGHNT, FRNRAP. The J segment lost 8 bases and the V segment lost 1 base, leaving 12 bases of the junction unmatched. The CDR3 sequence is 17 residues long. The CDR3 here is CASGLANLGTGGYGYTF. The CDR3 coding sequence is TGTGCTAGTGGTTTGGCGAACTTAGGGACAGGGGGATACGGCTACACCTTC.

The chain carries TRBV12-3 or TRBV12-4 and TRBJ2-4; D remains unclear. Deletions cut 4 bases from V and 7 bases from J, with 14 bases between. This CDR3 comprises 14 residues. CDR3 in DNA: TGTGCCAGCAGTTCCCAAGGCCTCGGCAACATTCAGTACTTC. The encoded protein is CASSSQGLGNIQYF.

This clonotype was seen a handful of times. The chain carries TRBV24-1 and TRBJ2-5, with TRBD1 matching over 7 bases. Trimming at V came to 7 bases and at J to 4 bases, leaving 11 bases not matched to a gene. The length of the CDR3 is 15 residues. Germline loops: CDR1 KGHDR, CDR2 SFDVKD. CDR3 DNA: TGTGCCACCAGCGGGATAGGGACAGCACGAGAGACCCAGTACTTC. Translation: CATSGIGTARETQYF.

This sequence joins TRBV28 and TRBJ2-7; tentative D call: TRBD1 (6 bases). The CDR3 contains 14 residues. Germline values: CDR1 MDHEN, CDR2 SYDVKM. The V gene lost 4 bases and the J gene lost 2 bases, with 12 bases spanning the gap. For the CDR3, the DNA is TGTGCCAGCAGTTCCCGGACAGCCACCTACGAGCAGTACGTC. The encoded protein is CASSSRTATYEQYV.